This record concerns one T cell receptor beta chain sequence. The record originates from a study of blood T cell repertoires in COVID-19. Germline CDR1 and CDR2: SNHLY and FYNNEI. Trimming at V came to 4 bases and at J to 4 bases, leaving 3 bases not matched to a gene. The CDR3 runs to 13 residues. The table came from immunoSEQ multiplex PCR; TCRdb's copy has only in-frame clones and leaves some out. The profile shows roughly 670,000 clones, approximately 90% of them singletons. This chain connects TRBV2 to TRBJ1-2; 7 bases are shared with TRBD1. The source of this sequence is a woman under 30 with acute or convalescent COVID-19. Material for sequencing was peripheral blood. The CDR3 DNA reads as TGTGCCAGCAGTGGACGGGACAGCTATGGCTACACCTTC. Protein product: CASSGRDSYGYTF.